This TCR beta chain came from a study of glioma-infiltrating T cells after dendritic cell vaccination. Assay used: immunoSEQ multiplex PCR; TCRdb lists only in-frame clones, some missing. The table has more than 60,000 clones, 82% seen once; the top ten hold over 9%. Study observations and caveats: Patients with more pretreatment TILs had longer time to progression and survival.

For this clone: The target antigen is unknown.

The input for sequencing was blood, taken before dendritic cell vaccination. The TCR comes from a human donor with glioblastoma.

The CDR3 bases are TGTGCCAGTCAGGGACTAAACTCTGGGGCCAACGTCCTGACTTTC. Protein product: CASQGLNSGANVLTF. The V and J genes are TRBV27 and TRBJ2-6; TRBD2 matches 7 bases. Germline CDR1 and CDR2: MNHEY and SMNVEV (reference sequence). This CDR3 has 15 residues. V shed 9 bases and J 0 bases; nucleotides not matched to a gene: 5.